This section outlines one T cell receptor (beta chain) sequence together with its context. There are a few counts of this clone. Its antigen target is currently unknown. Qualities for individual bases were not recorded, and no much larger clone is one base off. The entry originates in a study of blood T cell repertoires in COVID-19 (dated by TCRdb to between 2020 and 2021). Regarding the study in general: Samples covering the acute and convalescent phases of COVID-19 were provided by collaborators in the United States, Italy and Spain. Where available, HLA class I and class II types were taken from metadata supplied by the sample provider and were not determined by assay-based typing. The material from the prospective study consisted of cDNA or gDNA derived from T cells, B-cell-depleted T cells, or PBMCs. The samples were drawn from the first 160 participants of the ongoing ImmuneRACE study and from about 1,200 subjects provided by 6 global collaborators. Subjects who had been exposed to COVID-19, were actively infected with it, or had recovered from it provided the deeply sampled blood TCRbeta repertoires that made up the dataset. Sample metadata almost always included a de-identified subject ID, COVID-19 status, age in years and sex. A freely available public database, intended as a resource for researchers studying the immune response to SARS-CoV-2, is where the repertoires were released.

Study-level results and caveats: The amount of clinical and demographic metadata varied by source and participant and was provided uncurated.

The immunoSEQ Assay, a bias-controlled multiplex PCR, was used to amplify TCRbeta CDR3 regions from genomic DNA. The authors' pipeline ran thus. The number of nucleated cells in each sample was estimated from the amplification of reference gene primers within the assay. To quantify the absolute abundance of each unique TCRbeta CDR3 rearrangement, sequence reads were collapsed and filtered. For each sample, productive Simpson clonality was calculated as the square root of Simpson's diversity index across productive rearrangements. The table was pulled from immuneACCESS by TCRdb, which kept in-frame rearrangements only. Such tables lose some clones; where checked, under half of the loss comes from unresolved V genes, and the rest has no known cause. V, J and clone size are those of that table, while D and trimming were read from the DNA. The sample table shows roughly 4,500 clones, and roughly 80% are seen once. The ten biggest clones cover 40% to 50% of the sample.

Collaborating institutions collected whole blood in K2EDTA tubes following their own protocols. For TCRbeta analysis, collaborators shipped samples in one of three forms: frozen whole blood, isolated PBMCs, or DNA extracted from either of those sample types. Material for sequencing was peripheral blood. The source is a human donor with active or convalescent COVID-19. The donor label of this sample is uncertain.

The nucleotides are TGTGCCAGCAGCCCCGGTAGCGGGAGAGGCACAGATACGCAGTATTTT. Translated, this gives CASSPGSGRGTDTQYF. The chain is made from TRBV7-2 and TRBJ2-3, with TRBD2 identical over 9 junction bases. For CDR1 and CDR2, the germline V gene lists SGHTA and FQGNSA. The CDR3 spans 16 residues, from the cysteine through the phenylalanine. Only CDR3 DNA is held: 48 bases, read in frame from base 1. Germline trimming: 5 bases from V, 1 base from J; junction bases outside gene matches: 7.